This T cell receptor (beta chain) originates from a study of T cells in Graves' hyperthyroidism and ophthalmopathy. The CDR3 runs 16 residues. V was clipped by 6 bases and J by 0 bases, with 17 bases between them. This clonotype was seen ten or more times. Regions amplified from RNA transcripts were the TCR beta CDR3 regions. The study used the HTBI primer set for a first-round RT-PCR of the TCR CDR3. TCRdb independently ran MiXCR on the multiplex PCR reads; one entry per CDR3 protein. This sample has about 600,000 distinct CDR3 sequences, with over 12% found just once. Ophthalmopathy patients showed a Clinical Activity Score of at least 3, NOSPECS grade of at least 4 and duration under 3 months. In making diagnoses, clinical symptoms, serum thyroxine and TRAb, thyroid ultrasound and orbital computed tomography were all used.

Sequenced: blood. The rearrangement joins TRBV12-3 or TRBV12-4 to TRBJ1-1, with D unresolved. The sequence derives from a woman under 30 with Graves' ophthalmopathy. CDR3: CASSQAFRRLNTEAFF. Written as DNA, the CDR3 is TGTGCCAGCAGCCAAGCGTTTAGACGGTTGAACACTGAAGCTTTCTTT.